The clone carrying this TCR beta chain was seen only a few times. The antigen is unknown. The entry originates in a study of T cell clonotyping in hematopoietic cell transplantation. Whole-study findings and limits: After transplant, recipient diversity fell while pathologically expanded clonotypes grew through day 180.

Only in-frame clones appear in the TCRdb table, and some are missing; sequencing was by immunoSEQ multiplex PCR. The sample has several thousand clones; more than 20% are singletons. V lost 1 base and J 7 bases, leaving 11 bases between the germline ends. CDR3 length equals 15 residues. CDR1 and CDR2 (germline): SGHTA, FQGNSA. The material sequenced was peripheral blood mononuclear cells, taken 180 days after allogeneic stem cell transplant. The receptor comes from a male patient aged 35-55 years who had an allogeneic stem cell transplant from an unrelated donor, so the T cells may come from the graft donor. Some clones in this sample may be carry-over from other donors' samples. The chain recombines TRBV7-2 with TRBJ1-6; D may be TRBD1 (5 bases). DNA for the CDR3: TGTGCCAGCAGCTTAGATGGGGGGGGAAATTCACCCCTCCACTTT. Its translation is CASSLDGGGNSPLHF.